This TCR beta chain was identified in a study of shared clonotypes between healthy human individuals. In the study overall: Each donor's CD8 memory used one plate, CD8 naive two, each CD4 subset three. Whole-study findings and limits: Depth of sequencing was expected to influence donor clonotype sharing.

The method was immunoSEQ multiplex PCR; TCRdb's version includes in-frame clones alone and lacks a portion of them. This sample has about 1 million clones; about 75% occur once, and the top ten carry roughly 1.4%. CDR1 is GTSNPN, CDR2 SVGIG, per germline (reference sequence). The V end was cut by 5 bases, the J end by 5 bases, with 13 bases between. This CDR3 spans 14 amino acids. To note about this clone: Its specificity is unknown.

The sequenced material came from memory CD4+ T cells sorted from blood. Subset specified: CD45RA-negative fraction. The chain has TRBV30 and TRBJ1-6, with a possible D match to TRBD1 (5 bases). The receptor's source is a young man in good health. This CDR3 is CAWVRGKNNSPLHF. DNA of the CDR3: TGTGCCTGGGTACGGGGCAAAAATAATTCACCCCTCCACTTT. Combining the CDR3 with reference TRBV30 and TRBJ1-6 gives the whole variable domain SQTIHQWPATLVQPVGSPLSLECTVEGTSNPNLYWYRQAAGRGLQLLFYSVGIGQISSEVPQNLSASRPQDRQFILSSKKLLLSDSGFYLCAWVRGKNNSPLHFGNGTRLTVT.